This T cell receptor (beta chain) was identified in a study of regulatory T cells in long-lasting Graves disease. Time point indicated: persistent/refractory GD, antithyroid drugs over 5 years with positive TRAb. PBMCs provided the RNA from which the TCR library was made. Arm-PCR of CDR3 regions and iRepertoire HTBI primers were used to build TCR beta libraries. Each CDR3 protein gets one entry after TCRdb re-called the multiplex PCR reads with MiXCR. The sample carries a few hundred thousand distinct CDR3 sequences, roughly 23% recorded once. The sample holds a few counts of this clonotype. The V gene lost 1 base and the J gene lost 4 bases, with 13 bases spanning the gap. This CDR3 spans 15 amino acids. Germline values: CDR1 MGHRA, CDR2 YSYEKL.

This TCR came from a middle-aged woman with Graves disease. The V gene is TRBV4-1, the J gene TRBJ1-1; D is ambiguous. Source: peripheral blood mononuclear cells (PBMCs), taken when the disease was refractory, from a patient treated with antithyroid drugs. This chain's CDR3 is CASSQASPGVTEAFF. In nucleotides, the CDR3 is TGCGCCAGCAGCCAAGCGTCGCCAGGAGTCACTGAAGCTTTCTTT.